The clone carrying this T cell receptor (beta chain) was picked up a small number of times. Its target is not known. The sample comes from a study of regulatory T cells in long-lasting Graves disease. Whole-study findings and limits: Less diverse TCR repertoires were seen in persistent Graves' patients than in newly diagnosed ones. Thyroid tissue went unexamined; only peripheral blood was analyzed.

Construction of TCR beta libraries relied on iRepertoire HTBI primers and on Arm-PCR targeting CDR3 regions. TCRdb re-derived calls from the multiplex PCR reads in MiXCR, one entry per CDR3 protein. The sample has 250,000 to 400,000 distinct CDR3 sequences, about 20% seen once. Time point defined: newly diagnosed GD, antithyroid drugs for less than 3 months. RNA from PBMCs was the source of the TCR library. CDR1 is PRHDT, CDR2 FYEKMQ, per germline (reference sequence). The CDR3 is 14 amino acids. V lost 6 bases to trimming and J lost 7 bases, with 18 bases between them. The receptor was isolated from a female donor with Graves disease. The chain has TRBV13 and TRBJ1-2; TRBD1 might be the D (6 bases). The sequencing here drew on peripheral blood mononuclear cells (PBMCs), taken at new diagnosis, from a patient treated with antithyroid drugs. The CDR3 DNA sequence: TGTGCCAGCAGGCTCTCAGGGGACCGTTTTGGCTACACCTTC. Protein sequence: CASRLSGDRFGYTF.